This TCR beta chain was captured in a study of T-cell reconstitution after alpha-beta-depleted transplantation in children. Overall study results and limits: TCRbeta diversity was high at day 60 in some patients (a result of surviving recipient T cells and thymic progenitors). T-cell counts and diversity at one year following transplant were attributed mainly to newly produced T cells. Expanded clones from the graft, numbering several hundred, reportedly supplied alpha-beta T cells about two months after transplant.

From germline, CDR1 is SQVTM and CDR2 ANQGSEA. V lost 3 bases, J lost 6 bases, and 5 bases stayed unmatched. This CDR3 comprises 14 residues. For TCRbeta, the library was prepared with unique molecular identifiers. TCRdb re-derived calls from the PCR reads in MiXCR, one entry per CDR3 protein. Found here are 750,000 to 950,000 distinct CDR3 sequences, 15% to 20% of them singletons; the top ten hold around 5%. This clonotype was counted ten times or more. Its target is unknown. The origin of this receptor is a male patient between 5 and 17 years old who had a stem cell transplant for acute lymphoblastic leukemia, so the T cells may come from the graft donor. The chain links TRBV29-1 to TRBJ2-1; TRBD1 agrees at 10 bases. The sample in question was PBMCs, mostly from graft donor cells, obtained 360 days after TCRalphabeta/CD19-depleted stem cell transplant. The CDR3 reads CSVESRDRGNEQFF. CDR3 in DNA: TGCAGCGTTGAGTCCCGGGACAGGGGCAATGAGCAGTTCTTC.